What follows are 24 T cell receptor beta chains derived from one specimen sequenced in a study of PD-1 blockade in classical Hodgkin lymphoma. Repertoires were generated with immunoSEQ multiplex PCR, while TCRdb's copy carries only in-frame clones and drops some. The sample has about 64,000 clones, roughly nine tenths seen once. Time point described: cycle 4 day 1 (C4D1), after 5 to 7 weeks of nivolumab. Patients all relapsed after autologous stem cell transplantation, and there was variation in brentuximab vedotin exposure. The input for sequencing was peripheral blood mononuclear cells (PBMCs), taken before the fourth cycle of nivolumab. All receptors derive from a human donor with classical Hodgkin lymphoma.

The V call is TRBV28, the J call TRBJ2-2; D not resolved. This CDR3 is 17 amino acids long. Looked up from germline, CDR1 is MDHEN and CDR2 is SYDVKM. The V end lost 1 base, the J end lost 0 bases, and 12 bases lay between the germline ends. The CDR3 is CASSLYALATNTGELFF. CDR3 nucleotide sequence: TGTGCCAGCAGTTTATACGCCTTGGCAACGAACACCGGGGAGCTGTTTTTT.

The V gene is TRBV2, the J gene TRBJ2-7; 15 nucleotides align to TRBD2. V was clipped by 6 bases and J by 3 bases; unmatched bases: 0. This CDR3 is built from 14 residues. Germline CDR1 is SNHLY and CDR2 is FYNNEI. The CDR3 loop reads CASRGLAGGYEQYF. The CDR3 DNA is TGTGCCAGCAGGGGACTAGCGGGAGGCTACGAGCAGTACTTC.

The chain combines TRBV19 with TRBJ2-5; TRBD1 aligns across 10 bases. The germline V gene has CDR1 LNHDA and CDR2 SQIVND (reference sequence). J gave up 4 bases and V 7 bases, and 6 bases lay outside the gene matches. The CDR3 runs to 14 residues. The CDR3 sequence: CASKGTGVGETQYF. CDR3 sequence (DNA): TGTGCCAGTAAGGGGACAGGGGTTGGAGAGACCCAGTACTTC.

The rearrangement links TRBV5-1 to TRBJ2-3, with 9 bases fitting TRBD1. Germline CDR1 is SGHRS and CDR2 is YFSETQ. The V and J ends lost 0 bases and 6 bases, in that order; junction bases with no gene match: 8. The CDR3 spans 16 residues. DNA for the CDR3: TGCGCCAGCAGCTTGGCCTCGGGACAGGGTTGGGATACGCAGTATTTT. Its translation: CASSLASGQGWDTQYF.

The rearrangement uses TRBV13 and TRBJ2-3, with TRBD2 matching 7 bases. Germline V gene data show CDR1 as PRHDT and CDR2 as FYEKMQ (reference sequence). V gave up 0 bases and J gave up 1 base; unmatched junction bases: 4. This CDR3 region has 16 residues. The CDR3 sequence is CASSLGETSRTDTQYF. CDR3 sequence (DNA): TGTGCCAGCAGCTTAGGCGAGACTAGCCGCACAGATACGCAGTATTTT.

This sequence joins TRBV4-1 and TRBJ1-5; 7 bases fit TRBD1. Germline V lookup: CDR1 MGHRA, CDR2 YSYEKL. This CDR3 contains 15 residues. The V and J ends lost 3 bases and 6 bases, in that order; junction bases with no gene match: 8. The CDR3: CASSHTTGSGQPQHF. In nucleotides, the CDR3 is TGCGCCAGCAGCCACACGACAGGGTCCGGTCAGCCCCAGCATTTT.

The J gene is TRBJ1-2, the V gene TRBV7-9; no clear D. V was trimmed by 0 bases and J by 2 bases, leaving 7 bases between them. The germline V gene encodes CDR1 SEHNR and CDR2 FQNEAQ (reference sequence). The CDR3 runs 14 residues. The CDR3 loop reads CASSLALENYGYTF. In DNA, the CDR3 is TGTGCCAGCAGCTTAGCCCTGGAGAACTATGGCTACACCTTC.

The CDR3 sequence is CASSHLRAGITGNTIYF. The CDR3 region has the DNA TGCGCCAGCAGTCATCTTCGGGCGGGGATTACTGGAAACACCATATATTTT. This rearrangement joins TRBV10-2 to TRBJ1-3; D remains ambiguous. V was shortened by 5 bases and J by 2 bases, with 19 bases between the two germline ends. CDR1 and CDR2 from the germline V gene are WSHSY and SAAADI. The CDR3 is made up of 17 amino acids.

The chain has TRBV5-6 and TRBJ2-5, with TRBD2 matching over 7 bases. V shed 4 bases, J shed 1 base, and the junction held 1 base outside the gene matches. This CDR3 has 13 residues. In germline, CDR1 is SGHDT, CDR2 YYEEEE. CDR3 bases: TGTGCCAGCAGCCCGGGGGGCCAAGAGACCCAGTACTTC. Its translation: CASSPGGQETQYF.

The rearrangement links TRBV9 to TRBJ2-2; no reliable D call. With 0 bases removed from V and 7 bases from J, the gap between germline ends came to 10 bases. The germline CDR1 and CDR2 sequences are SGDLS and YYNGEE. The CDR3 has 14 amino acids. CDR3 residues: CASSVDPHSGELFF. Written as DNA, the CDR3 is TGTGCCAGCAGCGTAGATCCCCACAGCGGGGAGCTGTTTTTT.

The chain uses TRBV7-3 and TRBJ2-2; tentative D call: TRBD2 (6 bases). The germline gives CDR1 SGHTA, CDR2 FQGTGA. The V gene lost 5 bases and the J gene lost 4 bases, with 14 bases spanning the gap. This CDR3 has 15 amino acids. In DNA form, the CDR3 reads TGTGCCAGCAGCAACCAGCGGGCGGGCACCGGGGAGCTGTTTTTT. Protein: CASSNQRAGTGELFF.

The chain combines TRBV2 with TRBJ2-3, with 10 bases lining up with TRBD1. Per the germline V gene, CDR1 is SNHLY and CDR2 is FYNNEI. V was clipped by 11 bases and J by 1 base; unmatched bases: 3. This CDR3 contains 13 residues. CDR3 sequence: CAGGQGRTDTQYF. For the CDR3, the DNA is TGTGCCGGGGGACAGGGGCGCACAGATACGCAGTATTTT. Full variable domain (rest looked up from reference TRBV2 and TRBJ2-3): EPEVTQTPSHQVTQMGQEVILRCVPISNHLYFYWYRQILGQKVEFLVSFYNNEISEKSEIFDDQFSVERPDGSNFTLKIRSTKLEDSAMYFCAGGQGRTDTQYFGPGTRLTVL.

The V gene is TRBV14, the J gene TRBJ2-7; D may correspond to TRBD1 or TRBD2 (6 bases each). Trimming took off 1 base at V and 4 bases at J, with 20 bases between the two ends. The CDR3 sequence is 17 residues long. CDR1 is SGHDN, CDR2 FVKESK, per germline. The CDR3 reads CASSQGRAGRGEYEQYF. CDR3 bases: TGTGCCAGCAGCCAAGGGAGGGCAGGAAGGGGGGAGTACGAGCAGTACTTC.

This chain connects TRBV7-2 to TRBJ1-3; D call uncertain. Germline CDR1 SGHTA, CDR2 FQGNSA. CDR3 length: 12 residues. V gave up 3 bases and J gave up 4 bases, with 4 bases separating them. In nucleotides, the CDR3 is TGTGCCAGCAGCTTTCCCGGAAACACCATATATTTT. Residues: CASSFPGNTIYF.

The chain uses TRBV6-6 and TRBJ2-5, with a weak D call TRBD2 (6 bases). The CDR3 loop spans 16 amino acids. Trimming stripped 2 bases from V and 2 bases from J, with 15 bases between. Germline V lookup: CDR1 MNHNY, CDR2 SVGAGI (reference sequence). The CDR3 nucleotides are TGTGCCAGCAGTTACGCCCCGGGCGGGGTTCAAGAGACCCAGTACTTC. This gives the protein CASSYAPGGVQETQYF.

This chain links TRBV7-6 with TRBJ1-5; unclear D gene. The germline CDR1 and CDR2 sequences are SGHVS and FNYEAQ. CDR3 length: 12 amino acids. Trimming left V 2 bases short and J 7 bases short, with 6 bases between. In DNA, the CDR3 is TGTGCCAGCAGCTTAAACGGACAGCCCCAGCATTTT. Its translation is CASSLNGQPQHF.

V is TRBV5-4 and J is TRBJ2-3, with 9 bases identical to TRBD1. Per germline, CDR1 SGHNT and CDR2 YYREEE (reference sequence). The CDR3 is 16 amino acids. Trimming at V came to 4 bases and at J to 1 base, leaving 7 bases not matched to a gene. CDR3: CASSPRTGAGTDTQYF. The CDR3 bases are TGTGCCAGCAGCCCCCGGACAGGGGCGGGCACAGATACGCAGTATTTT.

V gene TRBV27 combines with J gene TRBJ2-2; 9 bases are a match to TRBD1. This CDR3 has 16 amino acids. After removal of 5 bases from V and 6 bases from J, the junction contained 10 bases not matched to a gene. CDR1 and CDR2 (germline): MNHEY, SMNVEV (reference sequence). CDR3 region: CASSLTGQGFSGELFF. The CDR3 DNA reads TGTGCCAGCAGTCTGACGGGACAGGGTTTTTCCGGGGAGCTGTTTTTT.

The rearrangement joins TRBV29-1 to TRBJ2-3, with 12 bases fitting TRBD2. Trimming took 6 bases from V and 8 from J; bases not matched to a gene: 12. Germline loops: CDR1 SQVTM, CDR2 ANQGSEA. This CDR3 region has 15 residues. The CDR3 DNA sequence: TGCAGCGTGGGAGGGACTAGCGGGCTCTTTGGTACGCAGTATTTT. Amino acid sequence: CSVGGTSGLFGTQYF.

CDR3 loop: CASSIRKGTYEQYF. CDR3 DNA sequence: TGTGCCAGTAGTATCAGGAAGGGAACCTACGAGCAGTACTTC. The rearrangement links TRBV19 to TRBJ2-7; no reliable D call. Looked up from germline, CDR1 is LNHDA and CDR2 is SQIVND (reference sequence). The CDR3 has 14 residues. Trimming shortened V by 3 bases and J by 2 bases, and 11 bases separated the two germline ends.

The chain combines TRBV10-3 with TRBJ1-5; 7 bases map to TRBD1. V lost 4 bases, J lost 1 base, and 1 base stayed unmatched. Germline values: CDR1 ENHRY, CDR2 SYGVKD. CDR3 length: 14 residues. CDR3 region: CAISGQGSNQPQHF. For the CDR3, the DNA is TGTGCCATCAGTGGACAGGGAAGCAATCAGCCCCAGCATTTT.

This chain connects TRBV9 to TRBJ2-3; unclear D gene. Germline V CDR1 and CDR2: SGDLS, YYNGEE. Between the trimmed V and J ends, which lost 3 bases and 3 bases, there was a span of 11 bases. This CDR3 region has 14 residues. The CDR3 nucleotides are TGTGCCAGCAGCGGTCAGACCAGAACAGATACGCAGTATTTT. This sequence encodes CASSGQTRTDTQYF.

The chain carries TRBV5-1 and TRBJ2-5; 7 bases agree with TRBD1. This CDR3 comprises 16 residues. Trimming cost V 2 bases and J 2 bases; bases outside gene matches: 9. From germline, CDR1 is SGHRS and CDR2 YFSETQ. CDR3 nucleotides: TGCGCCAGCAGCTTATCTGGGGCAGGGGGACAAGAGACCCAGTACTTC. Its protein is CASSLSGAGGQETQYF.

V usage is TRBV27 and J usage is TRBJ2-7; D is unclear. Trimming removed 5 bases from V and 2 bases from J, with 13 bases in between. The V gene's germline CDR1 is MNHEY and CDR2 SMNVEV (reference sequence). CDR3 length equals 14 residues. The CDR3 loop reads CASSPPRYPYEQYF. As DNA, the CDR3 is TGTGCCAGCAGTCCGCCGCGATACCCCTACGAGCAGTACTTC.